This TCR beta chain was identified in a study of cytomegalovirus exposure and HLA in healthy donors. Study outcomes and limitations: TCR clusters originating in the first cohort tended to co-occur in the 110 or so validation repertoires, according to a later analysis.

Remarks on this clone: Its antigen is as yet unknown.

Separation from the roughly 700-subject first cohort characterized the 120-subject validation cohort, to which the donors belonged. Assay: immunoSEQ multiplex PCR; the TCRdb copy retains only in-frame clones and omits some. Here the sample spans some 100,000 clones, about 85% being singletons. V shed 5 bases and J 6 bases; nucleotides not matched to a gene: 7. CDR3 size: 14 residues. Per germline, CDR1 SNHLY and CDR2 FYNNEI. The rearrangement joins TRBV2 to TRBJ1-2, with TRBD1 matching 9 bases. The clonotype was recovered from a man in his late teens or twenties in good health and CMV-seropositive. The specimen sequenced was PBMCs. CDR3 residues: CASSTRDREDGYTF. CDR3 coding DNA: TGTGCCAGCAGTACCCGGGACAGGGAGGATGGCTACACCTTC. The whole variable domain, filled in from reference TRBV2 and TRBJ1-2, reads EPEVTQTPSHQVTQMGQEVILRCVPISNHLYFYWYRQILGQKVEFLVSFYNNEISEKSEIFDDQFSVERPDGSNFTLKIRSTKLEDSAMYFCASSTRDREDGYTFGSGTRLTVV.